This T cell receptor beta chain is from a study of blood T cell repertoires in COVID-19. Overall study context: Donors in the United States, Italy and Spain gave samples during acute or convalescent COVID-19. Sample material is recorded as cDNA or gDNA derived from T cells, B-cell-depleted T cells, or PBMCs.

CDR3 length: 14 amino acids. Per germline, CDR1 MNHEY and CDR2 SVGAGI. Trimming took 4 bases from V and 0 from J, leaving 4 bases between them. Seattle cases were enrolled at active infection and followed longitudinally. Under the authors' procedure: Estimates of nucleated cell counts were drawn from the amplification of reference gene primers. Produced via immunoSEQ multiplex PCR; TCRdb's table is partial and in-frame only. V, J and clone size reflect that table, while D and trimming were determined from the DNA. The repertoire holds 200,000 to 250,000 clones, with about four fifths as singletons. The chain combines TRBV6-5 with TRBJ2-6; D unresolved. The sample taken for sequencing was peripheral blood. This clonotype originated in a woman over 75 with COVID-19, enrolled during active disease. CDR3 sequence (DNA): TGTGCCAGCAGTTTAGACTCTGGGGCCAACGTCCTGACTTTC. This sequence encodes CASSLDSGANVLTF.